Listed below are T cell receptor beta chains from one sample, sequenced in a study of blood T cell repertoires in COVID-19. Sequenced by immunoSEQ multiplex PCR; TCRdb stores in-frame clones only, minus some. The table has over 65,000 clones, 80% seen once. Material for sequencing was peripheral blood. These receptors all come from a woman in her 40s with active or convalescent COVID-19. The CDR3 runs from the conserved cysteine through the conserved F or W. The order of the fields is J gene, D gene, clone size, V gene, CDR3 DNA, CDR3 protein. The D gene is left open where the match is weak. Where a row states a size, it is once, few, many or the class of an expanded clone; other rows omit it.

TRBJ2-3 | TRBD2 | . | TRBV7-2 | TGTGCCAGCAGCTTAGTTAGCGGGGGGACGGATACGCAGTATTTT | CASSLVSGGTDTQYF
TRBJ2-2 | . | . | TRBV18 | TGTGCCAGCTCACCACCCGACAGACCCACCGGGGAGCTGTTTTTT | CASSPPDRPTGELFF
TRBJ2-1 | . | few | TRBV7-9 | TGTGCCAGCAGCCCTGGACGGACTACCTATCATGAGCAGTTCTTC | CASSPGRTTYHEQFF
TRBJ2-7 | TRBD1 | . | TRBV11-2 | TGTGCCAGCAGCCCTGGACAGGGCCCCTACGAGCAGTACTTC | CASSPGQGPYEQYF
TRBJ2-5 | TRBD1 | . | TRBV7-9 | TGTGCCAGCAGCCCCAGACAGGGCGGCGGAGAGACCCAGTACTTC | CASSPRQGGGETQYF
TRBJ2-2 | . | . | TRBV2 | TGTGCCAGCAGTGAGTCGGCCCGGGGCACCGGGGAGCTGTTTTTT | CASSESARGTGELFF
TRBJ2-1 | . | . | TRBV9 | TGTGCCAGCAGCGTAGGAACAGGGCTAAGCTCCTACAATGAGCAGTTCTTC | CASSVGTGLSSYNEQFF
TRBJ2-7 | TRBD2 | . | TRBV27 | TGTGCCAGCAGTTCATCTAGCGGGGGGGACGAGCAGTACTTC | CASSSSSGGDEQYF
TRBJ1-4 | TRBD1 | . | TRBV19 | TGTGCCAGTAGTATGGGTACAGGGGGGATTAATGAAAAACTGTTTTTT | CASSMGTGGINEKLFF
TRBJ2-3 | TRBD1 | once | TRBV12-3/TRBV12-4 | TGTGCCAGCGCGTTACAGGGGCCAGATACGCAGTATTTT | CASALQGPDTQYF
TRBJ1-3 | TRBD1 | . | TRBV5-6 | TGTGCCAGCAGCATCGGACAGGCCTTCTCTGGAAACACCATATATTTT | CASSIGQAFSGNTIYF
TRBJ2-5 | TRBD1 | . | TRBV5-1 | TGCGCCAGCAGCCGGGACAGAGGGGAGACCCAGTACTTC | CASSRDRGETQYF
TRBJ2-7 | TRBD2 | . | TRBV6-5 | TGTGCCAGCAGCCGACTAGCGGGGGGCGAGCAGTACTTC | CASSRLAGGEQYF
TRBJ1-2 | . | . | TRBV18 | TGTGCCAGCTCGCTACCAGGGGTCCTGGCCTACACCTTC | CASSLPGVLAYTF
TRBJ2-1 | . | . | TRBV12-3/TRBV12-4 | TGTGCCAGCACCCAAGTACAGGGTGGGGAGCAGTTCTTC | CASTQVQGGEQFF
TRBJ1-2 | . | . | TRBV7-2 | TGTGCCAGCAGCTTAGCGGGGGAGGGTCGGATCTATGGCTACACCTTC | CASSLAGEGRIYGYTF
TRBJ2-7 | TRBD1 | once | TRBV7-9 | TGTGCCAGCAGCAGACAGGGGGCCCACGAGCAGTACTTC | CASSRQGAHEQYF
TRBJ1-6 | . | . | TRBV4-2 | TGTGCCAGCAGCCAAGTGGGAGGGGGCTCCTATAATTCACCCCTCCACTTT | CASSQVGGGSYNSPLHF
TRBJ2-5 | . | . | TRBV11-2 | TGTGCCAGCAGCTTAGATCTGCAGGGGCTCCAAGAGACCCAGTACTTC | CASSLDLQGLQETQYF
TRBJ2-1 | TRBD1 | . | TRBV29-1 | TGCAGCGCCCCTCCGGGACAGGGAGTCCACGCGACGACTCACCAATACAATGAGCAGTTCTTC | CSAPPGQGVHATTHQYNEQFF
TRBJ1-1 | . | . | TRBV28 | TGTGCCAGCAGTGGGGAGGCAGAAGCTTTCTTT | CASSGEAEAFF
TRBJ2-2 | TRBD2 | . | TRBV10-3 | TGTGCCATCAGTGATAGTCTAGCGGGGCCAGCGGGGGAGCTGTTTTTT | CAISDSLAGPAGELFF
TRBJ2-7 | TRBD2 | many | TRBV4-2 | TGTGCCAGCAGCCAAGCCGTCGCGGGAGCCGAGCAGTACTTC | CASSQAVAGAEQYF
TRBJ2-7 | TRBD1 | . | TRBV19 | TGTGCCAGTAGTATAGCCCCAGGACAGGGGGCCTACGAGCAGTACTTC | CASSIAPGQGAYEQYF
TRBJ1-5 | TRBD1 | . | TRBV29-1 | TGCAGCGTTAGCGAAGGGGGCCCCAATCAGCCCCAGCATTTT | CSVSEGGPNQPQHF
TRBJ2-7 | . | . | TRBV7-2 | TGTGCCAGCAGCTTACAGCTTCAGGGTTTCCACGAGCAGTACTTC | CASSLQLQGFHEQYF
TRBJ1-1 | . | . | TRBV11-1 | TGTGCCAGCAGCTCCAGGTCTACTGAAGCTTTCTTT | CASSSRSTEAFF
TRBJ1-1 | . | . | TRBV7-6 | TGTGCCAGCAGCTTAGCGGCAGACATGAACACTGAAGCTTTCTTT | CASSLAADMNTEAFF